The clone carrying this T cell receptor beta chain was seen many times. What it binds is not known. Clones were sequenced by immunoSEQ multiplex PCR, and TCRdb holds only the in-frame ones, with some missing. This table has 950,000 to 1,300,000 clones, around 74% appearing once. The data originate from a study of shared clonotypes between healthy human individuals. The wider study: Sampling drew on donors who were a couple of women and a few men aged 18 to 49. Every donor yielded three CD4 naive, three CD4 memory, two CD8 naive and one CD8 memory plate.

CDR1 is SGHDT, CDR2 YYEEEE, per germline. V gave up 4 bases and J gave up 2 bases, with 15 bases separating them. The CDR3 consists of 15 residues. Whole-study results and caveats: Sampling involved blood alone; tissue repertoires likely differ.

This chain connects TRBV5-6 to TRBJ1-1; D is undetermined. The TCR originated in a man younger than 30 in good health. The source material was memory CD4+ T cells sorted from blood. Regarding subset: CD45RA-negative fraction. CDR3 amino acids: CASSLVHGTNTEAFF. CDR3 in DNA: TGTGCCAGCAGCCTCGTACACGGAACAAACACTGAAGCTTTCTTT.